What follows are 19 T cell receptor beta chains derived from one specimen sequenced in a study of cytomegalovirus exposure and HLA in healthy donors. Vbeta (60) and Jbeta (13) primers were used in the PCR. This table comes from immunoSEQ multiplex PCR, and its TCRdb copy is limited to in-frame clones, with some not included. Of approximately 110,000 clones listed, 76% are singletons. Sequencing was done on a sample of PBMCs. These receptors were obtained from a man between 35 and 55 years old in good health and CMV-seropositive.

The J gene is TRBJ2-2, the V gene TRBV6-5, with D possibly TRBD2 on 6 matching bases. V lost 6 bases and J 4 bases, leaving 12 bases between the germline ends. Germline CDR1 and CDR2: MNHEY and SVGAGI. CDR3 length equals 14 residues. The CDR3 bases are TGTGCCAGCAGGGTTAGCGGCGGCACCGGGGAGCTGTTTTTT. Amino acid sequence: CASRVSGGTGELFF.

In DNA form, the CDR3 reads TGTGCCAGCAGCGCCACGCGGGGCTCGTCCTACAATGAGCAGTTCTTC. It translates to CASSATRGSSYNEQFF. The chain uses TRBV7-8 and TRBJ2-1; D might be TRBD2 (6 bases). The germline V and J ends were trimmed by 5 bases and 1 base, with 15 bases remaining between them. The germline gives CDR1 SGHVS, CDR2 FQNEAQ. CDR3 size: 16 residues.

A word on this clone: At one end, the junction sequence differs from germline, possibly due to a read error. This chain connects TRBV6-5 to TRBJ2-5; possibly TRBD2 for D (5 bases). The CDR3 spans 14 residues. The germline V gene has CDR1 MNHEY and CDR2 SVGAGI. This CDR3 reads CAGSYSGVGETQYF. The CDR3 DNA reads TGTGCCGGCAGTTACTCCGGGGTAGGGGAGACCCAGTACTTC.

DNA for the CDR3: TGTGCCAGCAGCTACCAGACAGGGAGCTCCTACGAGCAGTACTTC. It encodes CASSYQTGSSYEQYF. J is TRBJ2-7 and V is TRBV5-5, with 7 bases lining up with TRBD1. V lost 3 bases and J lost 0; bases outside the gene matches: 6. This CDR3 has 15 residues. Germline V gives CDR1 SGHKS, CDR2 YYEKEE (reference sequence). Complete variable domain (other parts from reference TRBV5-5 and TRBJ2-7): DAGVTQSPTHLIKTRGQQVTLRCSPISGHKSVSWYQQVLGQGPQFIFQYYEKEERGRGNFPDRFSARQFPNYSSELNVNALLLGDSALYLCASSYQTGSSYEQYFGPGTRLTVT.

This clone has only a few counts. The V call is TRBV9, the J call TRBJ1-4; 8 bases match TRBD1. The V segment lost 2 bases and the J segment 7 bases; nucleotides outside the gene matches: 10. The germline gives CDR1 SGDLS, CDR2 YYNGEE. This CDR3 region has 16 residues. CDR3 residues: CASSVGVGQVPEKLFF. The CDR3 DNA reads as TGTGCCAGCAGCGTTGGAGTGGGACAGGTCCCTGAAAAACTGTTTTTT.

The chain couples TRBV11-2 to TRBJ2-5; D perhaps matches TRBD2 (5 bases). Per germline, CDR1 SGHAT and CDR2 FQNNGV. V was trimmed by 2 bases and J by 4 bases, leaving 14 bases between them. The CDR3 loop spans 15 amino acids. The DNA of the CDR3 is TGTGCCAGCAGCTTAAATCGGGGAAGCTTAGAGACCCAGTACTTC. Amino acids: CASSLNRGSLETQYF.

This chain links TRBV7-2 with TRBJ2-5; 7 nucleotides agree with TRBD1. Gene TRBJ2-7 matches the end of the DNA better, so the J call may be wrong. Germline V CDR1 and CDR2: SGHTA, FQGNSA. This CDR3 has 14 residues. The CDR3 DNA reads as TGTGCCAGCAGCATGGACAGGTGGGTCTCCGAGCAGTACTTC. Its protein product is CASSMDRWVSEQYF.

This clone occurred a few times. The CDR3 sequence: CASSDRDRGGQPQHF. The CDR3 bases are TGTGCCAGCAGTGACCGGGACAGGGGTGGGCAGCCCCAGCATTTT. This rearrangement joins TRBV6-1 to TRBJ1-5, with TRBD1 matching over 10 bases. CDR1 is MNHNS, CDR2 SASEGT, per germline. CDR3 length equals 15 residues. The trim removed 3 bases at V and 7 bases at J, leaving 6 bases unmatched.

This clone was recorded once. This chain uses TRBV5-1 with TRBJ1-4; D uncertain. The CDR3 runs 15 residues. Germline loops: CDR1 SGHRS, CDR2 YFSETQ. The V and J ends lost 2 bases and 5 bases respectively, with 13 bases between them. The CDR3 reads CASSFSPRTNEKLFF. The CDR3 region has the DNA TGCGCCAGCAGCTTTTCGCCCCGCACAAATGAAAAACTGTTTTTT. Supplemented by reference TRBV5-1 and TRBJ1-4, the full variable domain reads KAGVTQTPRYLIKTRGQQVTLSCSPISGHRSVSWYQQTPGQGLQFLFEYFSETQRNKGNFPGRFSGRQFSNSRSEMNVSTLELGDSALYLCASSFSPRTNEKLFFGSGTQLSVL.

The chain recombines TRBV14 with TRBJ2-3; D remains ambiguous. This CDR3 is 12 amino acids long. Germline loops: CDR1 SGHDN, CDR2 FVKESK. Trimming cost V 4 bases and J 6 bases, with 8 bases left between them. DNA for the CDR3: TGTGCCAGCAGCCTCAACACGGATACGCAGTATTTT. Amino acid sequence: CASSLNTDTQYF.

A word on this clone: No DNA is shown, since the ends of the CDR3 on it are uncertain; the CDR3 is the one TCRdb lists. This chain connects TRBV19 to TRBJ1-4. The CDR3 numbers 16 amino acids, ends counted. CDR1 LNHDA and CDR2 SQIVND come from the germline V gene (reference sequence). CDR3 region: CASTSGVRATNEKLFF.

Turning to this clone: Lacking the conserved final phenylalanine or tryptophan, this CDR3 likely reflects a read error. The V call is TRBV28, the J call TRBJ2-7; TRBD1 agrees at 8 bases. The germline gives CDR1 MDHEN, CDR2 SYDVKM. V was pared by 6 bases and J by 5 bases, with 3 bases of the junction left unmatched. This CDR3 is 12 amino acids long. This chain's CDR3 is CASSDRGNEQYL. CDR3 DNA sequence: TGTGCCAGCAGCGACAGGGGCAACGAGCAGTACCTC.

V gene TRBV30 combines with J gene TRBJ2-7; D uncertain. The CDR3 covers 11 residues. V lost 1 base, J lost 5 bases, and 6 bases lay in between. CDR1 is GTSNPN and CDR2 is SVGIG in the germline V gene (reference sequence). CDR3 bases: TGTGCCTGGAGTGCACATCACGAGCAGTACTTC. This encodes CAWSAHHEQYF.

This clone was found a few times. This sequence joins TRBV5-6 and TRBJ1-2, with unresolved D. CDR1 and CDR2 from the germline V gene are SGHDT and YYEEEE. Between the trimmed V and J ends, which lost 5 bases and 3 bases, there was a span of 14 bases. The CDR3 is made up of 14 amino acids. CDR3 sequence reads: CASSRSLEDYGYTF. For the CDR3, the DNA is TGTGCCAGCAGTCGGAGCCTGGAAGACTATGGCTACACCTTC.

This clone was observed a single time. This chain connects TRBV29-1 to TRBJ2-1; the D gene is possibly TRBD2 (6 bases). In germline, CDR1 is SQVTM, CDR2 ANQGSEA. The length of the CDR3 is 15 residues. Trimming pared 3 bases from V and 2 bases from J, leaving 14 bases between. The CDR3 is CSVDRGSPPYNEQFF. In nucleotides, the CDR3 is TGCAGCGTTGACCGGGGGAGTCCCCCCTACAATGAGCAGTTCTTC.

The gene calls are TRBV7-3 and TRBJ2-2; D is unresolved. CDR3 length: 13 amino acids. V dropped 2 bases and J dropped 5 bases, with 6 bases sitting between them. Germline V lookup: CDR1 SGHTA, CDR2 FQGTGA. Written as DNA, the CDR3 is TGTGCCAGCAGCTTATCGCGGACCGGGGAGCTGTTTTTT. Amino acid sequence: CASSLSRTGELFF.

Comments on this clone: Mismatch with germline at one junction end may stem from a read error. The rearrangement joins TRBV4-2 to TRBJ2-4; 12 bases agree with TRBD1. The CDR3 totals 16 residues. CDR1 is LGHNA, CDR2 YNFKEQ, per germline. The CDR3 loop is CASSQGTGGGRNSQYF. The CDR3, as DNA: TGTGCCAGCAGCCAGGGGACAGGGGGCGGGAGAAACAGTCAGTACTTC.

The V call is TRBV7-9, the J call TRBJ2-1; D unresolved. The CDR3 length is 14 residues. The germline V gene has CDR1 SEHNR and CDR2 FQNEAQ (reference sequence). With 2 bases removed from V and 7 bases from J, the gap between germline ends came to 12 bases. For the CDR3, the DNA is TGTGCCAGCAGCTTAATCGGCGGTTGGAATGAGCAGTTCTTC. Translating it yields CASSLIGGWNEQFF.

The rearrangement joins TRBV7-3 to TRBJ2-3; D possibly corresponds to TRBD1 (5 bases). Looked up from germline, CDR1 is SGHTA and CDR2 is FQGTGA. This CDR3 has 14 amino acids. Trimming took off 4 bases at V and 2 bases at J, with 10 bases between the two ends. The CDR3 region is CASSSDSYTDTQYF. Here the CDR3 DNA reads TGTGCCAGCAGCTCAGACAGCTACACAGATACGCAGTATTTT.